What follows is one T cell receptor beta chain and its context. This record belongs to a study of somatic mutations in cytotoxic T cells in rheumatoid arthritis. This table comes from immunoSEQ multiplex PCR, and its TCRdb copy is limited to in-frame clones, with some not included. The sample lists fewer than 20,000 clones, about three quarters seen once, with 28% in the top ten. The V gene lost 2 bases and the J gene lost 5 bases, with 4 bases spanning the gap. This CDR3 region has 12 residues. Germline values: CDR1 SGHVS, CDR2 FNYEAQ. This TCR was recovered from an adult with rheumatoid arthritis. The gene calls are TRBV7-6 and TRBJ2-1; D gene ambiguous. The specimen was CD8+ T cells sorted from blood. CDR3 loop: CASSLIDNEQFF. The CDR3 DNA is TGTGCCAGCAGCTTAATTGACAATGAGCAGTTCTTC. The full variable domain, completed using reference TRBV7-6 and TRBJ2-1, is GAGVSQSPRYKVTKRGQDVALRCDPISGHVSLYWYRQALGQGPEFLTYFNYEAQQDKSGLPNDRFSAERPEGSISTLTIQRTEQRDSAMYRCASSLIDNEQFFGPGTRLTVL.